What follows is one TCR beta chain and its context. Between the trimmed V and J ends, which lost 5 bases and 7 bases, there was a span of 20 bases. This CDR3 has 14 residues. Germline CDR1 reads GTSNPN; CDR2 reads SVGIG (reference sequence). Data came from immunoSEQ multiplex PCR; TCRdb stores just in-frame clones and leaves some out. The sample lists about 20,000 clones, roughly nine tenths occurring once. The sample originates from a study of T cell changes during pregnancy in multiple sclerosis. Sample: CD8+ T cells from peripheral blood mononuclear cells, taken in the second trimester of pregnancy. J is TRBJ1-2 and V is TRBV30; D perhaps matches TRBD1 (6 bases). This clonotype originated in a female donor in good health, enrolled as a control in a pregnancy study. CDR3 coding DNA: TGTGCCTGGTTCCTACTGGACAGTAGATCTGGCTACACCTTC. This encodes CAWFLLDSRSGYTF.